This T cell receptor (beta chain) was recorded in a study of blood T cell repertoires in COVID-19 (dated by TCRdb to 2020 to 2021). Background on the whole study: The collaborator samples originated in the United States, Italy and Spain and spanned the acute and convalescent phases of COVID-19. The prospective study material was composed of cDNA or gDNA derived from T cells, B-cell-depleted T cells, or PBMCs. The dataset comprised deeply sampled blood TCRbeta repertoires from subjects exposed to, actively infected with, or recovered from COVID-19. The repertoires were made available in a free public database intended to serve as a resource for research on the immune response to SARS-CoV-2. The samples were drawn from the first 160 participants of the ongoing ImmuneRACE study and from some 1,300 subjects provided by 6 global collaborators. Sample metadata almost always included a de-identified subject ID, COVID-19 status, age in years and sex. Where available, HLA class I and class II types were obtained from metadata supplied by the sample provider rather than from assay-based typing. Summary of the overall study and its limitations: The quantity of clinical and demographic metadata differed by source and by participant and was supplied without curation.

The germline V and J ends show losses of 5 bases and 2 bases respectively, and no gene match explains 22 bases of the junction. Spanning cysteine to phenylalanine, the CDR3 consists of 20 amino acids. Just CDR3 DNA is preserved here, 60 bases in frame from base 1. CDR1 GTSNPN and CDR2 SVGIG were looked up in the germline V gene (reference sequence). As to this clone: Its recognized antigen is unknown. No base-level quality is on record; no much larger clone is a single base apart.

TCRbeta CDR3 regions were amplified from genomic DNA using the immunoSEQ Assay, a bias-controlled multiplex PCR. As for the authors' bioinformatics: The number of nucleated cells in each sample was estimated by amplification of reference gene primers within the assay. Sequence reads were collapsed and filtered to measure the absolute abundance of every unique TCRbeta CDR3 rearrangement. For each sample, productive Simpson clonality was calculated as the square root of Simpson's diversity index over productive rearrangements. In its TCRdb copy, this immuneACCESS table keeps in-frame sequences only and misses some clones. Where compared with another copy, unresolved V genes explain less than half of these, and the others have no known cause. V and J calls and clone size are given by that table; D and trimming were obtained from the DNA. The sample table contains approximately 170,000 clones; only one count was recorded for under 90% of them. The top ten constitute more than 9% of the sample.

The collaborating institutions used their own protocols to collect whole blood in K2EDTA tubes. For TCRbeta analysis, collaborator samples were shipped as frozen whole blood, as isolated PBMCs, or as DNA extracted from either sample type. The rearranged segments are TRBV30 and TRBJ2-7, with 12 bases aligning to TRBD1. This receptor was identified in a woman of 80 years or more with active or convalescent COVID-19. Sequencing input: peripheral blood. The CDR3 protein sequence reads: CAWGRFRGTGGLHGTYEQYF. The bases read TGTGCCTGGGGTCGATTCCGCGGGACAGGGGGCCTACATGGAACCTACGAGCAGTACTTC.